These T cell receptor beta chains were read from a single sample in a study of T cell repertoires in cytomegalovirus infection. TCRdb reanalysed the reads using MiXCR and keeps one entry per CDR3 protein. The sample includes roughly 240,000 distinct CDR3 sequences, roughly 6.5% of them seen just once. The sequenced material came from PBMCs. These receptors were collected from a human donor in good health (CMV status not recorded). Some clones in this sample may be carry-over from other donors' samples. Each CDR3 is given without its conserved first and last residue.

TRBV6-2/TRBV6-3	ASSDWYSPLH
TRBV14	ASSHRTGWGYT
TRBV28	ATQGGAPTEAF
TRBV20-1	SARDDRVHEQY
TRBV28	ASSLRGSLGYGYT
TRBV7-2	ASSTRKTGSRSPLH
TRBV2	ASNPQESSYNEQF
TRBV29-1	SVVKGPLQTSEAF
TRBV7-2	ASSLKQGEGYT
TRBV29-1	SGGQGVRSYT
TRBV7-9	ASSPLEGFTDTQY
TRBV7-2	ASSLKWDSYNEQF
TRBV6-5	ASSYGQGASGANVLT
TRBV12-3/TRBV12-4	ASSYYNNEQF
TRBV29-1	SVLGQGSYNEQF
TRBV7-6	ASSSQVSGELF
TRBV28	ASRPVRGFGTEAF
TRBV7-8	ASSLVQGSYNEQF
TRBV20-1	SASSQGLYGYT
TRBV9	ASSPTTNTEAF
TRBV2	ASVGDRAGNQPQH
TRBV27	ASRDYGYEQY
TRBV29-1	SVVPGGDTEAF
TRBV29-1	SGGTVNTEAF
TRBV30	AWSVSGTTEAF
TRBV4-1	ASSQPGLASQETQY
TRBV4-3	ASSQDGAIPNTEAF
TRBV6-5	ASSYVQGDTEAF
TRBV7-2	ASSQATASYEQY
TRBV7-2	ASSLSPQGKSNTEAF
TRBV7-8	ASSLAGEKPQH